Presented here are 18 T cell receptor beta chains from one specimen sequenced in a study of blood T cell repertoires in COVID-19. Using immunoSEQ multiplex PCR, the repertoire was profiled, and TCRdb retains in-frame clones only, with some absent. Altogether about 310,000 clones are present, roughly 90% being singletons, with the ten largest covering approximately 0.98%. Sequencing was carried out using peripheral blood. Source of these receptors: a middle-aged woman with COVID-19, enrolled during active disease.

This chain connects TRBV7-6 to TRBJ2-3; TRBD2 matches at 14 bases. After removal of 5 bases from V and 6 bases from J, the junction contained 7 bases not matched to a gene. The V gene's germline CDR1 is SGHVS and CDR2 FNYEAQ. The CDR3 extends over 16 amino acids. The CDR3 region has the DNA TGTGCCAGCAGCCTTGGGACTAGCGGGAGCAGGGATACGCAGTATTTT. Translated, it gives CASSLGTSGSRDTQYF.

The chain links TRBV9 to TRBJ1-1; D remains unclear. V was clipped by 0 bases and J by 2 bases, with 20 bases between them. In germline, CDR1 is SGDLS, CDR2 YYNGEE. CDR3 length: 18 residues. In DNA form, the CDR3 reads TGTGCCAGCAGCGTAGGTCCTTGGACGGGGAAAGGAAACACTGAAGCTTTCTTT. Protein: CASSVGPWTGKGNTEAFF.

The rearrangement uses TRBV2 and TRBJ1-2, with a possible D match to TRBD1 (6 bases). V was clipped by 8 bases and J by 4 bases, with 17 bases between them. The CDR3 is made up of 14 amino acids. Germline V CDR1 and CDR2: SNHLY, FYNNEI. The CDR3 region is CASVEGTSAYGYTF. Written as DNA, the CDR3 is TGTGCCAGCGTAGAGGGGACATCGGCCTATGGCTACACCTTC.

Comment on this clone: A junction end diverges from the germline sequence, so it may reflect a read error. The gene calls are TRBV7-7 and TRBJ2-1, with D perhaps matching TRBD1 (6 bases). The CDR3 sequence is 13 residues long. In germline, CDR1 is SSHAT, CDR2 FNYEAQ (reference sequence). The CDR3 nucleotides are TGTGCTAGCAGCACAGGGTGGGACAATGAGCAGTTCTTC. The encoded protein is CASSTGWDNEQFF.

This clone appeared a single time. This chain uses TRBV7-9 with TRBJ2-2; 9 nucleotides agree with TRBD1. V shed 7 bases, J shed 4 bases, and the junction held 10 bases outside the gene matches. This CDR3 contains 16 residues. Germline V gives CDR1 SEHNR, CDR2 FQNEAQ (reference sequence). The CDR3 DNA sequence: TGTGCCAGCACCCGGATCGGGACAGGGATCACCGGGGAGCTGTTTTTT. It specifies CASTRIGTGITGELFF.

A single count supports this clone. The J gene is TRBJ1-4, the V gene TRBV5-1, with D maybe TRBD1 (5 bases). Looked up from germline, CDR1 is SGHRS and CDR2 is YFSETQ. Trimming shortened V by 4 bases and J by 5 bases, and 18 bases separated the two germline ends. This CDR3 region has 16 residues. The DNA for the CDR3 is TGCGCCAGCAGCCCAGGCGGGACCGCCGGGAATGAAAAACTGTTTTTT. Translating gives CASSPGGTAGNEKLFF.

The genes are TRBV16 and TRBJ1-5, with 7 bases fitting TRBD1. Per germline, CDR1 KGHSY and CDR2 FQNENV. CDR3 length: 12 amino acids. V lost 4 bases and J lost 11; bases outside the gene matches: 5. The CDR3 coding sequence is TGTGCCAGCAGCCCCACAGGGGTGGCCCAGCATTTT. Protein product: CASSPTGVAQHF.

This chain uses TRBV4-3 with TRBJ2-1, with 7 bases fitting TRBD2. Trimming took 1 base from V and 3 from J; bases not matched to a gene: 6. This CDR3 region has 16 residues. The germline gives CDR1 LGHNA, CDR2 YSLEER. Written as DNA, the CDR3 is TGCGCCAGCAGCCAAGTCTTCAGCGGGAACTACAATGAGCAGTTCTTC. This encodes CASSQVFSGNYNEQFF.

The chain employs TRBV2 and TRBJ2-1; D remains unclear. CDR1 is SNHLY, CDR2 FYNNEI, per germline. The ends were cut back, 10 bases at V and 2 bases at J, with 18 bases in the middle. The CDR3 totals 15 residues. CDR3 amino acids: CATRLRPLTYNEQFF. The CDR3, as DNA: TGTGCCACCCGACTGAGACCCCTAACCTACAATGAGCAGTTCTTC.

This chain links TRBV2 with TRBJ1-2; tentative D call: TRBD1 (5 bases). Germline V gene sequence: CDR1 SNHLY, CDR2 FYNNEI. V lost 4 bases to trimming and J lost 1 base, with 10 bases between them. The CDR3 is 14 residues long. CDR3 amino acids: CASSVQVLNYGYTF. CDR3 DNA: TGTGCCAGCAGTGTACAGGTCCTTAACTATGGCTACACCTTC. The variable domain in full, completed from reference TRBV2 and TRBJ1-2, reads EPEVTQTPSHQVTQMGQEVILRCVPISNHLYFYWYRQILGQKVEFLVSFYNNEISEKSEIFDDQFSVERPDGSNFTLKIRSTKLEDSAMYFCASSVQVLNYGYTFGSGTRLTVV.

DNA of the CDR3: TGTGCCAGCAGTGAATTGACAGTTAGCAATCAGCCCCAGCATTTT. Translated: CASSELTVSNQPQHF. V is TRBV2 and J is TRBJ1-5, with a possible D match to TRBD1 (5 bases). This CDR3 is 15 amino acids long. From germline, CDR1 is SNHLY and CDR2 FYNNEI. Trimming stripped 2 bases from V and 0 bases from J, with 8 bases between.

This clone was seen just once. The same CDR3 arises from other DNA sequences in this sample as well. The chain employs TRBV19 and TRBJ2-3, with 9 nucleotides matching TRBD1. The V gene end was trimmed by 4 bases and the J gene end by 3 bases; junction bases not matched to a gene: 2. The CDR3 runs 14 residues. Per germline, CDR1 LNHDA and CDR2 SQIVND (reference sequence). CDR3 bases: TGTGCCAGTAGTACGGGACAGGGTACAGATACGCAGTATTTT. Translation gives CASSTGQGTDTQYF.

The J gene is TRBJ2-3, the V gene TRBV7-9; D is perhaps TRBD1 (6 bases). Germline V gene data show CDR1 as SEHNR and CDR2 as FQNEAQ (reference sequence). V was shortened by 6 bases and J by 5 bases, with 9 bases between the two germline ends. The CDR3 contains 12 residues. The CDR3 region is CASRLTGDTQYF. The CDR3 coding sequence is TGTGCCAGCAGACTGACAGGAGATACGCAGTATTTT.

This sequence joins TRBV18 and TRBJ2-2, with TRBD1 identical over 9 bases. CDR1 is KGHSH, CDR2 LQKENI, per germline. J was trimmed by 0 bases and V by 3 bases; bases with no gene match: 5. This CDR3 contains 17 residues. CDR3 in DNA: TGTGCCAGCTCACCTGGGACAGGGAGCCCGAACACCGGGGAGCTGTTTTTT. Its translation is CASSPGTGSPNTGELFF.

The chain is built from TRBV5-4 and TRBJ2-1; 8 bases map to TRBD1. Germline V gene lookup returns CDR1 SGHNT and CDR2 YYREEE (reference sequence). The CDR3 runs 14 residues. Losses at the gene ends were 6 bases for V and 7 bases for J; bases not matched to a gene: 9. CDR3 residues: CASTQGAVTNEQFF. CDR3 bases: TGTGCCAGCACCCAGGGGGCGGTAACTAATGAGCAGTTCTTC.

The V call is TRBV7-8, the J call TRBJ2-5; TRBD2 matches 9 bases. The junction had 6 bases not matched to a gene; V was cut back by 0 bases and J by 1 base. This CDR3 region has 17 residues. Germline V lookup: CDR1 SGHVS, CDR2 FQNEAQ. Here the CDR3 reads CASSLAILAGSQETQYF. The CDR3 DNA reads as TGTGCCAGCAGCTTAGCTATCCTAGCGGGAAGCCAAGAGACCCAGTACTTC.

This chain connects TRBV28 to TRBJ1-5, with 8 bases lining up with TRBD1. Trimming cost V 10 bases and J 2 bases; bases outside gene matches: 4. Germline CDR1 and CDR2: MDHEN and SYDVKM. CDR3 length: 13 amino acids. The CDR3 reads CATDRVGNQPQHF. CDR3 bases: TGTGCCACGGACAGGGTGGGCAATCAGCCCCAGCATTTT.

The rearrangement joins TRBV5-4 to TRBJ2-7, with 9 bases matching TRBD1. This CDR3 is 17 amino acids long. V dropped 4 bases and J dropped 2; count of bases not matched to a gene: 13. Germline assignment: CDR1 SGHNT and CDR2 YYREEE (reference sequence). CDR3 amino acids: CASSPRGGQGRPYEQYF. CDR3 DNA: TGTGCCAGCAGCCCGAGGGGGGGACAGGGCAGGCCCTACGAGCAGTACTTC.